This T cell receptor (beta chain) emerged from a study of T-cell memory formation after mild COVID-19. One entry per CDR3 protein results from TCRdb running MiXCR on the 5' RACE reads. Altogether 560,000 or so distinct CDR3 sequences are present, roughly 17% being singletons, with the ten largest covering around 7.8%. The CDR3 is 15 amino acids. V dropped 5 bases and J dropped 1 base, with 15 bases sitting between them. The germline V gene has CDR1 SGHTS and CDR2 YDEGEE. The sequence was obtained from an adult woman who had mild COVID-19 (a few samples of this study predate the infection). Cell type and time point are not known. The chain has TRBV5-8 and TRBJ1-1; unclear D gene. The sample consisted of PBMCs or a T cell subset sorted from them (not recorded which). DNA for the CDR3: TGTGCCAGCAGGCCGCAAGGTACAGCGAACACTGAAGCTTTCTTT. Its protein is CASRPQGTANTEAFF.